These 20 T cell receptor beta chains came from one sample sequenced in a study of immune evolution from preneoplasia to lung adenocarcinoma. This table comes from immunoSEQ multiplex PCR, and its TCRdb copy is limited to in-frame clones, with some not included. The data show 7,500 to 9,500 clones, approximately 82% seen once. The sample was FFPE minimally invasive lung adenocarcinoma tissue. These receptors were obtained from a donor older than 65 with lung adenocarcinoma.

The CDR3 spells CASSLSDRANTEAFF. The CDR3 DNA is TGCGCCAGCAGCTTATCAGACAGGGCCAACACTGAAGCTTTCTTT. The chain couples TRBV5-1 to TRBJ1-1; 7 bases line up with TRBD1. The junction had 6 bases not matched to a gene; V was cut back by 2 bases and J by 2 bases. The germline CDR1 and CDR2 sequences are SGHRS and YFSETQ. There are 15 residues in the CDR3.

This chain links TRBV6-5 with TRBJ2-7, with D possibly being TRBD2 (6 bases). This CDR3 contains 14 residues. CDR1 and CDR2 from the germline V gene are MNHEY and SVGAGI. The V gene lost 5 bases and the J gene lost 6 bases, with 17 bases spanning the gap. The CDR3 coding sequence is TGTGCCAGCAGTCCCTCGGACTACCTAGGCGAGCAGTACTTC. Its protein product is CASSPSDYLGEQYF.

This clone showed up just once. This sequence joins TRBV29-1 and TRBJ2-2; D gene ambiguous. V was shortened by 3 bases and J by 5 bases, with 4 bases between the two germline ends. The CDR3 spans 11 residues. Looked up from germline, CDR1 is SQVTM and CDR2 is ANQGSEA. This chain's CDR3 is CSVDVTGELFF. The CDR3 DNA reads as TGCAGCGTTGACGTTACCGGGGAGCTGTTTTTT.

In the case of this clone: Relative to the germline gene, one junction end is altered; a read error may explain this. The gene calls are TRBV10-3 and TRBJ1-4; the match to TRBD1 covers 10 bases. Germline CDR1 is ENHRY and CDR2 is SYGVKD. The CDR3 loop spans 14 amino acids. This CDR3 reads CASSVGTGVEKLFF. CDR3 DNA sequence: TGTGCCAGCAGTGTCGGGACAGGGGTGGAAAAACTGTTTTTT.

The genes are TRBV9 and TRBJ1-1; D remains unclear. Trimming took off 4 bases at V and 1 base at J, with 8 bases between the two ends. The germline gives CDR1 SGDLS, CDR2 YYNGEE. This CDR3 contains 13 residues. CDR3 in DNA: TGTGCCAGCAGCCCTAGACAGAACACTGAAGCTTTCTTT. This encodes CASSPRQNTEAFF.

V gene TRBV11-1 combines with J gene TRBJ2-7; D is unresolved. This CDR3 has 16 amino acids. Germline CDR1 SGHAT, CDR2 FQDESV (reference sequence). The V end was cut by 5 bases, the J end by 1 base, with 18 bases between. The CDR3 DNA reads as TGTGCCAGCAGCCCCGGGCAGGCCCTACTATCCTACGAGCAGTACTTC. It encodes CASSPGQALLSYEQYF. Using reference TRBV11-1 and TRBJ2-7 for the parts outside the CDR3, the full variable domain is EAEVAQSPRYKITEKSQAVAFWCDPISGHATLYWYRQILGQGPELLVQFQDESVVDDSQLPKDRFSAERLKGVDSTLKIQPAELGDSAMYLCASSPGQALLSYEQYFGPGTRLTVT.

This clone is medium-sized by share. V usage is TRBV28 and J usage is TRBJ1-4; D is perhaps TRBD1 (5 bases). V lost 2 bases, J lost 3 bases, and 10 bases lay in between. The CDR3 loop spans 15 amino acids. Germline CDR1 MDHEN, CDR2 SYDVKM. The CDR3, as DNA: TGTGCCAGCAGTTTAGAGGCGGGGGCTAATGAAAAACTGTTTTTT. Its translation: CASSLEAGANEKLFF.

This sequence joins TRBV5-4 and TRBJ2-5; 11 nucleotides agree with TRBD2. V lost 2 bases, J lost 3 bases, and 3 bases stayed unmatched. This CDR3 contains 15 residues. CDR1 and CDR2 from the germline V gene are SGHNT and YYREEE (reference sequence). The DNA for the CDR3 is TGTGCCAGCAGCTTCACGACTAGCGGGAAAGAGACCCAGTACTTC. This gives the protein CASSFTTSGKETQYF.

The chain carries TRBV27 and TRBJ2-7; D might be TRBD1 or TRBD2, each matching 7 bases. Germline CDR1 reads MNHEY; CDR2 reads SMNVEV (reference sequence). V was trimmed by 3 bases and J by 3 bases, leaving 15 bases between them. This CDR3 comprises 15 residues. The CDR3 sequence is CASSLGGGLNYEQYF. The CDR3 DNA sequence: TGTGCCAGCAGTTTGGGAGGGGGCCTTAACTACGAGCAGTACTTC.

The V call is TRBV7-2, the J call TRBJ2-2; D may correspond to TRBD1 or TRBD2 (6 bases each). The CDR3 is 16 residues long. CDR1 SGHTA and CDR2 FQGNSA come from the germline V gene. V gave up 5 bases and J gave up 5 bases, with 18 bases separating them. The CDR3 bases are TGTGCCAGCAGCGCACGAGGGGGACTCTCAACCGGGGAGCTGTTTTTT. Residues: CASSARGGLSTGELFF.

The rearrangement joins TRBV11-2 to TRBJ1-2, with 7 positions matching TRBD1. The junction had 16 bases not matched to a gene; V was cut back by 5 bases and J by 7 bases. This CDR3 is built from 16 residues. Germline V gene data show CDR1 as SGHAT and CDR2 as FQNNGV. The CDR3 here is CASSPRGTGAYRGYTF. CDR3 in DNA: TGTGCCAGCAGCCCCAGAGGTACAGGGGCCTATCGTGGCTACACCTTC.

The chain joins TRBV9 to TRBJ2-1; possibly TRBD2 for D (5 bases). Germline CDR1 reads SGDLS; CDR2 reads YYNGEE. The V gene lost 4 bases and the J gene lost 5 bases, with 13 bases spanning the gap. The CDR3 extends over 14 amino acids. CDR3 DNA sequence: TGTGCCAGCAGCCCGGGGAGAGGTAACAATGAGCAGTTCTTC. This codes for CASSPGRGNNEQFF. Full variable domain (outside the CDR3, taken from reference TRBV9 and TRBJ2-1): DSGVTQTPKHLITATGQRVTLRCSPRSGDLSVYWYQQSLDQGLQFLIQYYNGEERAKGNILERFSAQQFPDLHSELNLSSLELGDSALYFCASSPGRGNNEQFFGPGTRLTVL.

This chain uses TRBV7-3 with TRBJ2-7; TRBD2 agrees at 15 bases. The V segment lost 2 bases and the J segment 4 bases; nucleotides outside the gene matches: 12. This CDR3 is built from 19 residues. CDR1 and CDR2 from the germline V gene are SGHTA and FQGTGA. CDR3 in amino acids: CASSLPTGTSGRQEYEQYF. The CDR3 nucleotides are TGTGCCAGCAGCTTACCAACCGGGACTAGCGGGAGGCAAGAGTACGAGCAGTACTTC.

The chain carries TRBV6-5 and TRBJ2-2; D gene ambiguous. Germline V lookup: CDR1 MNHEY, CDR2 SVGAGI. V was clipped by 0 bases and J by 6 bases, with 8 bases between them. There are 14 residues in the CDR3. The CDR3 protein is CASSYSRIPGELFF. Here the CDR3 DNA reads TGTGCCAGCAGTTACTCCCGGATACCCGGGGAGCTGTTTTTT.

V and J are TRBV10-1 and TRBJ2-2; 7 bases map to TRBD1. Germline CDR1 reads WNHNN; CDR2 reads SYGVQD (reference sequence). The CDR3 loop spans 14 amino acids. V lost 6 bases and J lost 4; bases outside the gene matches: 5. The CDR3 DNA reads TGCGCCAGCAGCCGGGACAGCTCCACCGGGGAGCTGTTTTTT. Protein product: CASSRDSSTGELFF.

The gene calls are TRBV5-5 and TRBJ2-7; D is unclear. This CDR3 has 14 amino acids. Between the trimmed V and J ends, which lost 4 bases and 0 bases, there was a span of 11 bases. Per germline, CDR1 SGHKS and CDR2 YYEKEE (reference sequence). CDR3 sequence: CASSELGTSYEQYF. The CDR3 DNA reads TGTGCCAGCAGCGAACTCGGTACCTCCTACGAGCAGTACTTC.

This rearrangement joins TRBV7-2 to TRBJ2-1; weak D call: TRBD2 (5 bases). The V gene lost 7 bases and the J gene lost 7 bases, with 11 bases spanning the gap. The CDR3 loop spans 12 amino acids. Per germline, CDR1 SGHTA and CDR2 FQGNSA. Here the CDR3 DNA reads TGTGCCAGCATGGGCGGGTCTAATGAGCAGTTCTTC. Encoded protein: CASMGGSNEQFF.

This chain joins TRBV5-1 and TRBJ2-7, with 7 bases aligning to TRBD1. Germline CDR1 reads SGHRS; CDR2 reads YFSETQ. The length of the CDR3 is 14 residues. The V gene end was trimmed by 1 base and the J gene end by 2 bases; junction bases not matched to a gene: 3. CDR3 protein: CASSLWQGAYEQYF. The CDR3 DNA follows: TGCGCCAGCAGCTTGTGGCAGGGGGCCTACGAGCAGTACTTC.

The rearrangement uses TRBV6-6 and TRBJ1-4; D might be TRBD1 (5 bases). The CDR3 is 14 amino acids. Germline CDR1 and CDR2: MNHNY and SVGAGI (reference sequence). Trimming removed 5 bases from V and 7 bases from J, with 14 bases in between. The CDR3: CASSRDAGGEKLFF. In DNA, the CDR3 is TGTGCCAGCAGTCGGGACGCCGGGGGTGAAAAACTGTTTTTT.

V usage is TRBV5-1 and J usage is TRBJ2-1, with 8 bases fitting TRBD2. The junction had 4 bases not matched to a gene; V was cut back by 4 bases and J by 4 bases. This CDR3 comprises 14 residues. Germline lookup yields CDR1 SGHRS and CDR2 YFSETQ. CDR3: CASSKGGGYNEQFF. For the CDR3, the DNA is TGCGCCAGCAGCAAGGGCGGGGGGTACAATGAGCAGTTCTTC.